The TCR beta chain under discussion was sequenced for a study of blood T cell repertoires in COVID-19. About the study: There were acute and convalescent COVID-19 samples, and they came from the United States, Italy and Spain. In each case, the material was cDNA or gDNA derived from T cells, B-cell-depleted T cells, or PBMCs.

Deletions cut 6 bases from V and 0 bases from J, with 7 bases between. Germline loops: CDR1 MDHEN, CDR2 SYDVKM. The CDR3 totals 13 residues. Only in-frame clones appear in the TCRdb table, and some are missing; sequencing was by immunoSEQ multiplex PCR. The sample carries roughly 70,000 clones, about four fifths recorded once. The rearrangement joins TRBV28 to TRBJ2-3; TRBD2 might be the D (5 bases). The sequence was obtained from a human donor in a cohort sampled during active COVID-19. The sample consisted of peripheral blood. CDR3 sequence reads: CASSPGSTDTQYF. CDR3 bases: TGTGCCAGCAGCCCGGGGAGCACAGATACGCAGTATTTT.